Listed below are T cell receptor beta chains from one sample, sequenced in a study of T cells in Graves' hyperthyroidism and ophthalmopathy. MiXCR was run by TCRdb on the multiplex PCR reads, yielding one entry per CDR3 protein. In the table there are some 140,000 distinct CDR3 sequences, over 20% of which are singletons. The sample comprised blood. The receptors derive from a woman aged 45 to 65 with Graves' hyperthyroidism that later progressed to Graves' ophthalmopathy. CDR3s include the opening cysteine and the closing phenylalanine or tryptophan.

TRBJ2-3	TRBV7-2	CASSFDTDTQYF
TRBJ2-2	TRBV27	CASMPSGTGELFF
TRBJ2-1	TRBV5-5	CASSLVPSGRAGQFF
TRBJ2-6	TRBV6-4	CASSETGSSGANVLTF
TRBJ2-2	TRBV7-8	CASSPRTSGGADTGELFF
TRBJ1-6	TRBV15	CATSRDRSSPLHF
TRBJ2-7	TRBV7-8	CASSLMGTGREQYF
TRBJ2-1	TRBV15	CATSRDPLAGNNEQFF
TRBJ2-3	TRBV2	CASIRLAGGHTDTQYF
TRBJ1-1	TRBV28	CASSLSRNTEAFF
TRBJ2-5	TRBV4-2	CASSQDYGGQGQETQYF
TRBJ2-5	TRBV29-1	CSVQRAAGETQYF
TRBJ2-7	TRBV6-1	CASSEGTGPYEQYF
TRBJ1-6	TRBV20-1	CSARNLDILSYNSPLHF